The 28 T cell receptor beta chains in this list originate from one sample, sequenced in a study of T cell changes during pregnancy in multiple sclerosis. The protocol was immunoSEQ multiplex PCR, while the TCRdb copy is restricted to in-frame clones and leaves out a portion. The sample lists 95,000 to 110,000 clones, just under 95% seen once, with around 0.8% in the top ten. Sequences were derived from peripheral blood, sampled in the third trimester of pregnancy. The receptors stem from a female donor in good health, enrolled as a control in a pregnancy study.

V usage is TRBV4-2 and J usage is TRBJ2-2; 7 bases match TRBD1. From germline, CDR1 is LGHNA and CDR2 YNFKEQ. The V and J ends lost 1 base and 0 bases, in that order; junction bases with no gene match: 5. The CDR3 spans 17 residues. Here the CDR3 DNA reads TGTGCCAGCAGCCAAGTACAGGGGTTCGCGAACACCGGGGAGCTGTTTTTT. As protein: CASSQVQGFANTGELFF.

In this sample, this clone turned up once. The rearrangement uses TRBV20-1 and TRBJ1-2; the D is unclear. The length of the CDR3 is 10 residues. CDR1 and CDR2 (germline): DFQATT, SNEGSKA (reference sequence). Between the trimmed V and J ends, which lost 4 bases and 6 bases, there was a span of 6 bases. The CDR3 bases are TGCAGTGCTACCATTGATGGCTACACCTTC. Translation: CSATIDGYTF.

The chain couples TRBV6-1 to TRBJ2-1, with D unclear. The CDR3 has 15 amino acids. Deletions cut 6 bases from V and 3 bases from J, with 15 bases between. Germline V gives CDR1 MNHNS, CDR2 SASEGT. This CDR3 reads CASSPPANSYNEQFF. In DNA form, the CDR3 reads TGTGCCAGCAGCCCCCCCGCGAACAGCTACAATGAGCAGTTCTTC.

This chain joins TRBV7-8 and TRBJ1-1, with D unclear. V dropped 7 bases and J dropped 4 bases, with 19 bases sitting between them. The CDR3 is 15 residues long. The V gene's germline CDR1 is SGHVS and CDR2 FQNEAQ. The CDR3 spells CASNYRVSGITEAFF. In DNA, the CDR3 is TGTGCCAGCAACTATAGGGTTAGCGGGATCACTGAAGCTTTCTTT.

The chain has TRBV11-3 and TRBJ2-7, with TRBD1 identical over 9 bases. Germline V lookup: CDR1 SGHNT, CDR2 YENEEA. CDR3 length equals 14 residues. The V gene end was trimmed by 1 base and the J gene end by 6 bases; junction bases not matched to a gene: 4. This CDR3 reads CASSLGRTGVEQYF. Here the CDR3 DNA reads TGTGCCAGCAGCTTAGGCAGGACAGGGGTCGAGCAGTACTTC.

The chain couples TRBV4-3 to TRBJ1-1, with D possibly matching TRBD1 (5 bases). This CDR3 is built from 14 residues. Deletions cut 1 base from V and 8 bases from J, with 14 bases between. Germline V CDR1 and CDR2: LGHNA, YSLEER. The CDR3: CASSQGTGTTEAFF. In nucleotides, the CDR3 is TGCGCCAGCAGCCAAGGCACGGGGACTACCGAAGCTTTCTTT.

The gene calls are TRBV7-3 and TRBJ2-2, with 10 bases lining up with TRBD1. The CDR3 is made up of 15 amino acids. The ends lost 2 bases at V and 7 bases at J; junction bases unmatched: 4. Germline V gene data show CDR1 as SGHTA and CDR2 as FQGTGA. CDR3: CASSLGTGVDGELFF. CDR3 DNA: TGTGCCAGCAGCTTAGGGACAGGGGTTGACGGGGAGCTGTTTTTT.

V is TRBV11-2 and J is TRBJ1-4; D not resolved. V lost 2 bases and J lost 7, with 11 bases in between. The germline gives CDR1 SGHAT, CDR2 FQNNGV. The CDR3 contains 14 residues. CDR3 DNA: TGTGCCAGCAGCTTAACTCTTACGGTTGAAAAACTGTTTTTT. This codes for CASSLTLTVEKLFF.

This clone was detected only a few times. V usage is TRBV30 and J usage is TRBJ1-4; TRBD1 agrees at 7 bases. V lost 2 bases, J lost 8 bases, and 17 bases stayed unmatched. Germline V gives CDR1 GTSNPN, CDR2 SVGIG (reference sequence). This CDR3 contains 17 residues. CDR3 sequence reads: CAWSPFLSGTVREKLFF. CDR3 sequence (DNA): TGTGCCTGGAGTCCTTTTCTTTCCGGGACAGTGCGGGAAAAACTGTTTTTT. The full variable domain, its missing parts supplied by reference TRBV30 and TRBJ1-4, is SQTIHQWPATLVQPVGSPLSLECTVEGTSNPNLYWYRQAAGRGLQLLFYSVGIGQISSEVPQNLSASRPQDRQFILSSKKLLLSDSGFYLCAWSPFLSGTVREKLFFGSGTQLSVL.

The chain joins TRBV18 to TRBJ2-7, with 9 bases identical to TRBD1. V lost 3 bases and J lost 4; bases outside the gene matches: 4. CDR1 KGHSH and CDR2 LQKENI come from the germline V gene. This CDR3 is built from 14 residues. CDR3: CASSPSGTGYEQYF. The CDR3 DNA follows: TGTGCCAGCTCACCCTCCGGGACAGGGTACGAGCAGTACTTC. The full variable domain, its missing parts supplied by reference TRBV18 and TRBJ2-7, is NAGVMQNPRHLVRRRGQEARLRCSPMKGHSHVYWYRQLPEEGLKFMVYLQKENIIDESGMPKERFSAEFPKEGPSILRIQQVVRGDSAAYFCASSPSGTGYEQYFGPGTRLTVT.

This chain joins TRBV4-3 and TRBJ1-2; 9 bases are shared with TRBD1. The germline gives CDR1 LGHNA, CDR2 YSLEER. The CDR3 sequence is 14 residues long. The ends lost 0 bases at V and 8 bases at J; junction bases unmatched: 4. The CDR3 region is CASSQDYRGRGYTF. The CDR3, as DNA: TGCGCCAGCAGCCAAGACTACAGGGGGCGAGGCTACACCTTC.

The gene calls are TRBV18 and TRBJ2-3; D is undetermined. This CDR3 has 14 amino acids. Germline V CDR1 and CDR2: KGHSH, LQKENI. Trimming shortened V by 2 bases and J by 0 bases, and 6 bases separated the two germline ends. Written as DNA, the CDR3 is TGTGCCAGCTCACCAGCGTTCAGCACAGATACGCAGTATTTT. Translated, it gives CASSPAFSTDTQYF. Filled out from reference TRBV18 and TRBJ2-3, the complete variable domain reads NAGVMQNPRHLVRRRGQEARLRCSPMKGHSHVYWYRQLPEEGLKFMVYLQKENIIDESGMPKERFSAEFPKEGPSILRIQQVVRGDSAAYFCASSPAFSTDTQYFGPGTRLTVL.

The rearrangement uses TRBV5-6 and TRBJ2-7; D might be TRBD2 (6 bases). Per the germline V gene, CDR1 is SGHDT and CDR2 is YYEEEE. Trimming took 2 bases from V and 5 from J, leaving 11 bases between them. The CDR3 covers 13 residues. The CDR3 bases are TGTGCCAGCAGCTTATCAGGGAGGAACGAGCAGTACTTC. This translates into CASSLSGRNEQYF.

The V and J genes are TRBV4-3 and TRBJ1-2; 9 bases are shared with TRBD1. With 0 bases clipped from V and 6 bases from J, the junction kept 2 bases outside the gene matches. The CDR3 is 14 amino acids. Germline V gene sequence: CDR1 LGHNA, CDR2 YSLEER. The CDR3 loop is CASSQDDRGDGYTF. The CDR3 region has the DNA TGCGCCAGCAGCCAAGACGACAGGGGGGATGGCTACACCTTC.

The J gene is TRBJ1-4, the V gene TRBV5-6, with a tentative D call TRBD1 (6 bases). V lost 4 bases and J lost 2, with 12 bases in between. The CDR3 sequence is 15 residues long. CDR1 SGHDT and CDR2 YYEEEE come from the germline V gene. The CDR3 DNA reads as TGTGCCAGCAGCCCACAGGGTCCGACTAATGAAAAACTGTTTTTT. As protein: CASSPQGPTNEKLFF. Using reference TRBV5-6 and TRBJ1-4 for the parts outside the CDR3, the full variable domain is DAGVTQSPTHLIKTRGQQVTLRCSPKSGHDTVSWYQQALGQGPQFIFQYYEEEERQRGNFPDRFSGHQFPNYSSELNVNALLLGDSALYLCASSPQGPTNEKLFFGSGTQLSVL.

This clone was recorded a few times. The chain links TRBV6-1 to TRBJ1-1; TRBD1 might be the D (6 bases). Germline CDR1 MNHNS, CDR2 SASEGT. This CDR3 has 13 residues. V dropped 5 bases and J dropped 4 bases, with 11 bases sitting between them. This CDR3 reads CASSSNRATEAFF. CDR3 bases: TGTGCCAGCAGTAGTAACAGGGCCACTGAAGCTTTCTTT.

The chain couples TRBV7-2 to TRBJ1-1; D not resolved. The length of the CDR3 is 15 residues. V was pared by 5 bases and J by 6 bases, with 19 bases between. CDR1 is SGHTA, CDR2 FQGNSA, per germline. The CDR3 reads CASSGQSGLRAEAFF. As DNA, the CDR3 is TGTGCCAGCAGCGGTCAAAGCGGTCTGAGGGCTGAAGCTTTCTTT. Complete variable domain (other parts from reference TRBV7-2 and TRBJ1-1): GAGVSQSPSNKVTEKGKDVELRCDPISGHTALYWYRQSLGQGLEFLIYFQGNSAPDKSGLPSDRFSAERTGGSVSTLTIQRTQQEDSAVYLCASSGQSGLRAEAFFGQGTRLTVV.

This clone was found once. The chain joins TRBV4-2 to TRBJ1-3, with 7 bases lining up with TRBD1. With V trimmed by 6 bases and J by 0 bases, 5 bases remained unmatched. Germline lookup yields CDR1 LGHNA and CDR2 YNFKEQ. This CDR3 contains 15 residues. CDR3 residues: CASSLQGISGNTIYF. In nucleotides, the CDR3 is TGTGCCAGCAGTCTACAGGGGATCTCTGGAAACACCATATATTTT.

The chain has TRBV11-3 and TRBJ1-1; D might be TRBD1 (5 bases). V lost 5 bases and J lost 0, with 13 bases in between. Germline V gene sequence: CDR1 SGHNT, CDR2 YENEEA. The CDR3 consists of 15 residues. The CDR3 loop is CASSPRSRVNTEAFF. In DNA, the CDR3 is TGTGCCAGCAGCCCGCGTTCCAGGGTGAACACTGAAGCTTTCTTT.

The chain uses TRBV30 and TRBJ1-3, with D maybe TRBD1 (6 bases). The CDR3 is made up of 14 amino acids. The V end lost 4 bases, the J end lost 0 bases, and 10 bases lay between the germline ends. From germline, CDR1 is GTSNPN and CDR2 SVGIG (reference sequence). The CDR3 DNA follows: TGTGCCTGGACTCCAGGGGACTCTGGAAACACCATATATTTT. Its protein product is CAWTPGDSGNTIYF.

The genes are TRBV18 and TRBJ1-1, with a possible D match to TRBD1 (6 bases). The CDR3 spans 12 residues. V was clipped by 2 bases and J by 7 bases, with 8 bases between them. CDR1 and CDR2 from the germline V gene are KGHSH and LQKENI. The CDR3 reads CASSPGQSEAFF. As DNA, the CDR3 is TGTGCCAGCTCACCAGGACAGAGTGAAGCTTTCTTT.

The chain recombines TRBV6-5 with TRBJ2-1, with 8 bases identical to TRBD1. The V and J ends lost 5 bases and 6 bases, in that order; junction bases with no gene match: 9. Germline V gives CDR1 MNHEY, CDR2 SVGAGI. CDR3 length: 15 residues. CDR3 bases: TGTGCCAGCAGTGGATCAGGGGGCAGGGCCAATGAGCAGTTCTTC. This translates into CASSGSGGRANEQFF.

The chain couples TRBV7-9 to TRBJ2-7, with a weak D call TRBD1 (6 bases). The CDR3 is 15 residues long. Per the germline V gene, CDR1 is SEHNR and CDR2 is FQNEAQ (reference sequence). V was pared by 8 bases and J by 1 base, with 18 bases between. The CDR3 spells CASGPGVRESYEQYF. DNA for the CDR3: TGTGCCAGCGGCCCAGGGGTACGGGAATCCTACGAGCAGTACTTC.

The chain is built from TRBV30 and TRBJ2-1, with D maybe TRBD1 (5 bases). The germline gives CDR1 GTSNPN, CDR2 SVGIG (reference sequence). Trimming left V 2 bases short and J 8 bases short, with 10 bases between. The length of the CDR3 is 12 residues. DNA for the CDR3: TGTGCCTGGAGTACGACAGCACATGAGCAGTTCTTC. The encoded protein is CAWSTTAHEQFF.

V is TRBV9 and J is TRBJ2-2, with TRBD1 as a possible D gene (5 bases). The CDR3 spans 16 residues. CDR1 SGDLS and CDR2 YYNGEE come from the germline V gene. Trimming left V 0 bases short and J 0 bases short, with 9 bases between. CDR3 loop: CASSVAQGANTGELFF. The DNA for the CDR3 is TGTGCCAGCAGCGTAGCCCAGGGTGCGAACACCGGGGAGCTGTTTTTT.

V usage is TRBV4-1 and J usage is TRBJ1-5; unclear D gene. CDR1 is MGHRA and CDR2 is YSYEKL in the germline V gene. V dropped 0 bases and J dropped 5 bases, with 11 bases sitting between them. The length of the CDR3 is 15 residues. CDR3 sequence reads: CASSQDMADYQPQHF. The DNA of the CDR3 is TGCGCCAGCAGCCAAGATATGGCAGATTATCAGCCCCAGCATTTT.

The rearrangement links TRBV19 to TRBJ2-5, with a weak D call TRBD1 (6 bases). The germline CDR1 and CDR2 sequences are LNHDA and SQIVND (reference sequence). The CDR3 contains 15 residues. Trimming took off 6 bases at V and 5 bases at J, with 19 bases between the two ends. The CDR3 protein is CASSTTVTGTETQYF. CDR3 bases: TGTGCCAGTAGCACTACCGTTACAGGGACGGAGACCCAGTACTTC.

V and J are TRBV18 and TRBJ2-1; 14 nucleotides agree with TRBD2. The CDR3 length is 17 residues. V shed 5 bases and J 9 bases; nucleotides not matched to a gene: 12. The germline V gene has CDR1 KGHSH and CDR2 LQKENI. The CDR3 DNA reads as TGTGCCAGCTCATCGAAGACTAGCGGGGGGGCGTTTGGTGAGCAGTTCTTC. As protein: CASSSKTSGGAFGEQFF.